This T cell receptor beta chain originates from a study of CD8+ T cells in alopecia areata. Findings of the study overall: Between patients, shared TCR sequences were less clear than in mice. This was possibly due in part to HLA diversity in the patient population.

Extracted RNA was reverse transcribed into cDNA, the sequencing template. The table came from immunoSEQ multiplex PCR; TCRdb's copy has only in-frame clones and leaves some out. Altogether tens of thousands of clones are present, under 65% being singletons, with the ten largest covering under 2%. V dropped 2 bases and J dropped 0 bases, with 22 bases sitting between them. The CDR3 length is 19 residues. CDR1 is MGHRA, CDR2 YSYEKL, per germline. Only a few counts were recorded for this clone. No antigen is known for it. CD4+ cells underwent sorting into CD25+CD127- cells for roughly 5 patients. Specimen: CD4+ Tregs sorted from blood. This rearrangement joins TRBV4-1 to TRBJ2-5; perhaps D is TRBD1 or TRBD2 (5 bases each). The clonotype was recovered from a human donor with alopecia areata. Here the CDR3 reads CASSQPPGLAYRYQETQYF. The CDR3 bases are TGCGCCAGCAGCCAACCTCCGGGGCTGGCTTACCGGTACCAAGAGACCCAGTACTTC.